The sequence of this TCR beta chain was determined in a study of beta chain features in type 1 diabetes. Across the study: Across all samples, over 85 million sorted cells were examined.

Once sorted, every population was more than 98% pure. The study reverse transcribed the entire isolated RNA, so it sequenced expressed TCRB transcripts. Sequenced by immunoSEQ multiplex PCR; TCRdb stores in-frame clones only, minus some. This table has 390,000 or so clones, around 13% appearing once. This clone showed up just a few times. As yet, its antigen is unknown. CDR1 SGDLS and CDR2 YYNGEE come from the germline V gene. V was shortened by 3 bases and J by 3 bases, with 12 bases between the two germline ends. The CDR3 runs to 15 residues. Findings and caveats of the study: The study found that naive, central memory and Treg TCRB repertoires appeared more similar in patients than in healthy donors.

The chain carries TRBV9 and TRBJ2-2; D is tentatively TRBD1 or TRBD2 (5 bases each). This TCR was recovered from a man younger than 40 in good health. The sequencing input was naive CD4+ T cells from blood. The CDR3 here is CASSAEGWYTGELFF. The DNA of the CDR3 is TGTGCCAGCAGCGCAGAGGGGTGGTACACCGGGGAGCTGTTTTTT.